This entry lists 21 T cell receptor beta chains sequenced from one sample in a study of blood T cell repertoires in COVID-19. Libraries were prepared by immunoSEQ multiplex PCR; TCRdb keeps only in-frame clonotypes and omits some of them. Of tens of thousands of clones in the sample, approximately 83% were seen once. The sequenced sample consisted of peripheral blood. Every receptor here comes from a man aged 80 or over with COVID-19, enrolled during active disease.

The chain links TRBV28 to TRBJ1-1; 10 bases map to TRBD1. Looked up from germline, CDR1 is MDHEN and CDR2 is SYDVKM. J gave up 1 base and V 4 bases, and 6 bases lay outside the gene matches. The CDR3 runs 16 residues. The chain's CDR3 is CASSSPGQGPNTEAFF. The DNA of the CDR3 is TGTGCCAGCAGTTCACCGGGACAGGGGCCGAACACTGAAGCTTTCTTT.

V usage is TRBV12-3 or TRBV12-4 and J usage is TRBJ1-5; D is undetermined. V gave up 1 base and J gave up 8 bases, with 9 bases separating them. The CDR3 is 13 amino acids. The CDR3: CASSLDGQKPQHF. In nucleotides, the CDR3 is TGTGCCAGCAGTTTAGACGGTCAAAAGCCCCAGCATTTT.

This clone was recorded only once. The chain recombines TRBV21-1 with TRBJ2-7; TRBD1, the table's D call, was not compared with the DNA. TRBV21-1 is recorded as a pseudogene. The CDR3 loop spans 16 amino acids. The CDR3 is CASSSYGTPCSYEQYV. The CDR3 DNA reads TGTGCCAGCAGCTCCTACGGGACACCTTGCTCCTACGAGCAGTACGTC.

The rearrangement uses TRBV19 and TRBJ2-1; 12 positions match TRBD2. J was trimmed by 6 bases and V by 7 bases; bases with no gene match: 7. Germline V gives CDR1 LNHDA, CDR2 SQIVND (reference sequence). This CDR3 is built from 15 residues. The CDR3 DNA is TGTGCCAGTACCCTAGCGGGGGGGCGGGTCAATGAGCAGTTCTTC. It is translated as CASTLAGGRVNEQFF.

The chain uses TRBV5-8 and TRBJ1-6; D not certain. Per germline, CDR1 SGHTS and CDR2 YDEGEE. The CDR3 spans 13 residues. V dropped 0 bases and J dropped 8 bases, with 6 bases sitting between them. CDR3 protein: CASSLDRDSPLHF. CDR3 sequence (DNA): TGTGCCAGCAGCTTGGATCGGGATTCACCCCTCCACTTT.

The rearrangement links TRBV7-2 to TRBJ2-7; 8 nucleotides agree with TRBD2. Trimming at V came to 2 bases and at J to 1 base, leaving 4 bases not matched to a gene. This CDR3 contains 15 residues. CDR1 and CDR2 (germline): SGHTA, FQGNSA. CDR3 DNA: TGTGCCAGCAGCTTACCAGCGGGGGATTCCTACGAGCAGTACTTC. Residues: CASSLPAGDSYEQYF.

V gene TRBV6-2 or TRBV6-3 combines with J gene TRBJ2-2, with D unresolved. This CDR3 has 16 amino acids. Trimming took 0 bases from V and 0 from J, leaving 8 bases between them. Per the germline V gene, CDR1 is MNHEY and CDR2 is SVGEGT. In DNA, the CDR3 is TGTGCCAGCAGTTACTCGAGGCAGTCGAACACCGGGGAGCTGTTTTTT. It specifies CASSYSRQSNTGELFF.

The chain joins TRBV19 to TRBJ2-1; TRBD2 matches 14 bases. With V trimmed by 1 base and J by 9 bases, 8 bases remained unmatched. The germline V gene has CDR1 LNHDA and CDR2 SQIVND (reference sequence). The length of the CDR3 is 17 residues. CDR3 DNA: TGTGCCAGTAGTATAGCCGTGACTAGCGGGAGGGTCAGTGAGCAGTTCTTC. It codes for CASSIAVTSGRVSEQFF.

V and J are TRBV19 and TRBJ2-3, with no clear D. CDR3 size: 14 residues. Deletions cut 7 bases from V and 1 base from J, with 12 bases between. Germline V gives CDR1 LNHDA, CDR2 SQIVND (reference sequence). The CDR3 DNA reads as TGTGCCAGTACCCCCCGGTATGGCACAGATACGCAGTATTTT. Protein: CASTPRYGTDTQYF.

The chain couples TRBV7-2 to TRBJ2-4; possible D gene TRBD1, 6 bases. The CDR3 sequence is 16 residues long. Trimming took off 0 bases at V and 1 base at J, with 10 bases between the two ends. CDR1 SGHTA and CDR2 FQGNSA come from the germline V gene. CDR3 loop: CASSLASRGAKNIQYF. The CDR3 coding sequence is TGTGCCAGCAGCTTAGCGTCCAGGGGCGCCAAAAACATTCAGTACTTC.

The rearrangement joins TRBV3-1 (or the pseudogene TRBV3-2) to TRBJ2-7, with a possible D match to TRBD2 (6 bases). There are 15 residues in the CDR3. Trimming removed 2 bases from V and 2 bases from J, with 13 bases in between. Germline assignment: CDR1 LGHDT and CDR2 YNNKEL (reference sequence). For the CDR3, the DNA is TGTGCCAGCAGCCAAACGAGCGGGTCCCCCTACGAGCAGTACTTC. This codes for CASSQTSGSPYEQYF.

The chain recombines TRBV19 with TRBJ2-2; the match to TRBD1 covers 11 bases. The J call may be in error: the DNA end matches TRBJ1-3 better. The CDR3 is made up of 16 amino acids. The V gene's germline CDR1 is LNHDA and CDR2 SQIVND (reference sequence). CDR3 DNA: TGTGCCAGTAGTGCCCTCCCGGGACAGGGGGAAAACACCATATATTTT. Protein product: CASSALPGQGENTIYF.

This sequence joins TRBV9 and TRBJ2-3; a weak D match, TRBD2 (5 bases). CDR3 size: 15 residues. The germline V and J ends were trimmed by 3 bases and 2 bases, with 13 bases remaining between them. Germline CDR1 is SGDLS and CDR2 is YYNGEE. The CDR3 loop is CASSARLIPTDTQYF. The DNA of the CDR3 is TGTGCCAGCAGCGCTAGACTAATCCCCACAGATACGCAGTATTTT. Full variable domain (outside the CDR3, taken from reference TRBV9 and TRBJ2-3): DSGVTQTPKHLITATGQRVTLRCSPRSGDLSVYWYQQSLDQGLQFLIQYYNGEERAKGNILERFSAQQFPDLHSELNLSSLELGDSALYFCASSARLIPTDTQYFGPGTRLTVL.

The rearrangement uses TRBV6-1 and TRBJ1-5; 8 bases agree with TRBD1. CDR1 is MNHNS, CDR2 SASEGT, per germline. The CDR3 loop spans 16 amino acids. V shed 0 bases and J 6 bases; nucleotides not matched to a gene: 7. In DNA, the CDR3 is TGTGCCAGCAGTGAAGCGGCGACAGGGGTCAGTCAGCCCCAGCATTTT. Amino acid sequence: CASSEAATGVSQPQHF.

The CDR3 DNA follows: TGTGCCACCAGTGATCGCAGACAGGGTTTGGAGACCCAGTACTTC. Translating it yields CATSDRRQGLETQYF. This chain connects TRBV24-1 to TRBJ2-5, with TRBD1 matching over 7 bases. Germline V gene data show CDR1 as KGHDR and CDR2 as SFDVKD. There are 15 residues in the CDR3. Trimming took 3 bases from V and 5 from J; bases not matched to a gene: 8.

V and J are TRBV11-3 and TRBJ2-5; a weak D match, TRBD1 (7 bases). Trimming left V 5 bases short and J 2 bases short, with 18 bases between. The CDR3 has 16 amino acids. Germline assignment: CDR1 SGHNT and CDR2 YENEEA. CDR3 in amino acids: CASSHRQGGGQETQYF. CDR3 in DNA: TGTGCCAGCAGCCATCGACAGGGAGGAGGGCAAGAGACCCAGTACTTC.

The chain joins TRBV11-2 to TRBJ2-5; 12 bases line up with TRBD2. The germline V gene encodes CDR1 SGHAT and CDR2 FQNNGV. The CDR3 consists of 15 residues. The junction had 7 bases not matched to a gene; V was cut back by 5 bases and J by 6 bases. CDR3 sequence: CASSPMTSGGQTQYF. DNA of the CDR3: TGTGCCAGCAGCCCGATGACTAGCGGGGGACAGACCCAGTACTTC.

This rearrangement joins TRBV27 to TRBJ1-4; 8 bases map to TRBD1. The germline V gene encodes CDR1 MNHEY and CDR2 SMNVEV (reference sequence). Trimming removed 6 bases from V and 8 bases from J; junction bases left unmatched: 8. The CDR3 runs 14 residues. The CDR3 spells CASRKTGAPEKLFF. The CDR3 DNA reads TGTGCCAGCAGAAAGACAGGGGCACCAGAAAAACTGTTTTTT.

CDR3 in amino acids: CASSEQGSGGNTIYF. The CDR3 region has the DNA TGTGCCAGCAGCGAACAGGGGAGTGGTGGAAACACCATATATTTT. The chain employs TRBV7-3 and TRBJ1-3; 7 positions agree with TRBD1. Germline assignment: CDR1 SGHTA and CDR2 FQGTGA. CDR3 length equals 15 residues. V was clipped by 5 bases and J by 3 bases; unmatched bases: 7.

The chain has TRBV5-1 and TRBJ2-7; a possible D gene is TRBD2 (5 bases). Germline values: CDR1 SGHRS, CDR2 YFSETQ. Trimming pared 0 bases from V and 5 bases from J, leaving 12 bases between. The CDR3 contains 14 residues. The CDR3 region has the DNA TGCGCCAGCAGCTTGGGAGGGTTGAGGAACGAGCAGTACTTC. Translation: CASSLGGLRNEQYF.

The J gene is TRBJ2-5, the V gene TRBV6-1; tentatively, D is TRBD2 (5 bases). The V end was cut by 2 bases, the J end by 5 bases, with 18 bases between. Germline CDR1 reads MNHNS; CDR2 reads SASEGT. The CDR3 totals 16 residues. CDR3: CASSERGLERRETQYF. For the CDR3, the DNA is TGTGCCAGCAGTGAACGCGGGCTAGAGCGGCGCGAGACCCAGTACTTC.